A selection of T cell receptor beta chains follows, all from one sample in a study of cytomegalovirus exposure and HLA in healthy donors. The assay was immunoSEQ multiplex PCR, and TCRdb's table has in-frame clones only and misses some. The table lists roughly 160,000 clones, 79% of them singletons. The specimen was PBMCs. The source of these receptors is a man aged 40-49 years in good health and CMV-seronegative. CDR3s include the opening cysteine and the closing phenylalanine or tryptophan. A D gene is named only where the DNA matches it firmly. Size values are once, few and many counts, or a class for expanded clones, and some rows have none.

CDR3,DNA,V,J,D,size
CASSRQGNYEQYF,TGTGCCAGCTCACGACAGGGCAACTACGAGCAGTACTTC,TRBV18,TRBJ2-7,TRBD1,NA
CASSPRMGYEQYF,TGTGCCAGCAGCCCCAGGATGGGCTACGAGCAGTACTTC,TRBV7-2,TRBJ2-7,NA,NA
CASSPGQGDYGYTF,TGTGCCAGCAGCCCCGGACAGGGCGACTATGGCTACACCTTC,TRBV5-4,TRBJ1-2,TRBD1,once
CASSPMGLAGVSANTGELFF,TGTGCCAGCTCACCAATGGGATTAGCGGGAGTATCGGCGAACACCGGGGAGCTGTTTTTT,TRBV18,TRBJ2-2,TRBD2,once
CASSLSVDTQYF,TGTGCCAGCAGCCTATCGGTGGATACGCAGTATTTT,TRBV7-9,TRBJ2-3,NA,few
CAWTPQGNHGYTF,TGTGCCTGGACCCCACAGGGTAATCATGGCTACACCTTC,TRBV30,TRBJ1-2,NA,NA
CASSRTGEYFEQYF,TGTGCCAGCAGCCGGACAGGGGAATATTTCGAGCAGTACTTC,TRBV28,TRBJ2-7,TRBD1,NA
CASSTELAGADTQYF,TGTGCCAGCAGTACAGAGCTAGCGGGTGCAGATACGCAGTATTTT,TRBV2,TRBJ2-3,TRBD2,few
CASSLGLGTEETQYF,TGTGCCAGCAGCTTAGGTTTGGGGACAGAAGAGACCCAGTACTTC,TRBV11-3,TRBJ2-5,TRBD1,NA
CASSQDSYEQYF,TGCGCCAGCAGCCAGGACTCGTACGAGCAGTACTTC,TRBV4-1,TRBJ2-7,NA,once
CASSVVRSGGEQYF,TGTGCCAGCAGCGTAGTGCGGTCGGGGGGCGAGCAGTACTTC,TRBV9,TRBJ2-7,TRBD2,NA
CASSAGQGIFNEQFF,TGTGCCAGCAGCGCGGGACAGGGAATTTTCAATGAGCAGTTCTTC,TRBV5-4,TRBJ2-1,TRBD1,NA
CASSHPRGNSPLHF,TGTGCCAGCAGCCATCCCCGGGGAAATTCACCCCTCCACTTT,TRBV14,TRBJ1-6,NA,NA
CASSSLAGEIDTQYF,TGTGCCAGCAGTTCTCTAGCGGGAGAAATAGATACGCAGTATTTT,TRBV28,TRBJ2-3,TRBD2,NA
CASSEASTGFYGYTF,TGTGCCAGCAGTGAAGCCTCGACAGGCTTCTATGGCTACACCTTC,TRBV6-1,TRBJ1-2,NA,once
CASSLNGQGYNEQFF,TGTGCCAGCAGTTTAAATGGACAGGGTTACAATGAGCAGTTCTTC,TRBV27,TRBJ2-1,TRBD1,NA
CASSQIAGAGTGELFF,TGTGCCAGCAGCCAAATAGCGGGAGCGGGCACCGGGGAGCTGTTTTTT,TRBV28,TRBJ2-2,TRBD2,NA
CAWKPTGVETQYF,TGTGCCTGGAAACCGACAGGTGTAGAGACCCAGTACTTC,TRBV30,TRBJ2-5,NA,NA
CASSTQGYNEQFF,TGTGCCAGTAGTACCCAGGGGTACAATGAGCAGTTCTTC,TRBV19,TRBJ2-1,NA,NA
CSSSPRGASGSHYTDTQYF,TGTTCCAGCAGCCCTAGGGGGGCGAGCGGGAGCCACTACACAGATACGCAGTATTTT,TRBV7-9,TRBJ2-3,TRBD2,NA
CAITRQSSNGQYF,TGCGCCATCACCCGGCAGAGTAGCAACGGGCAGTACTTC,TRBV10-1,TRBJ2-7,NA,NA
CASSVVAGGQEQFF,TGTGCCAGCAGCGTCGTAGCAGGGGGACAAGAGCAGTTCTTC,TRBV7-9,TRBJ2-1,TRBD1,once
CASRGQSVGELFF,TGTGCCAGCAGGGGACAGTCAGTCGGGGAGCTGTTTTTT,TRBV6-4,TRBJ2-2,TRBD1,NA
CASSLDRGDVNIQYF,TGTGCCAGCAGCTTAGATCGGGGGGACGTAAACATTCAGTACTTC,TRBV7-2,TRBJ2-4,TRBD2,NA
CASSPEGGTRYEQYF,TGTGCCAGCAGCCCAGAAGGAGGTACCCGCTACGAGCAGTACTTC,TRBV7-8,TRBJ2-7,NA,NA
CASSRYEQYF,TGTGCCAGCAGCCGGTACGAGCAGTACTTC,TRBV5-8,TRBJ2-7,NA,few